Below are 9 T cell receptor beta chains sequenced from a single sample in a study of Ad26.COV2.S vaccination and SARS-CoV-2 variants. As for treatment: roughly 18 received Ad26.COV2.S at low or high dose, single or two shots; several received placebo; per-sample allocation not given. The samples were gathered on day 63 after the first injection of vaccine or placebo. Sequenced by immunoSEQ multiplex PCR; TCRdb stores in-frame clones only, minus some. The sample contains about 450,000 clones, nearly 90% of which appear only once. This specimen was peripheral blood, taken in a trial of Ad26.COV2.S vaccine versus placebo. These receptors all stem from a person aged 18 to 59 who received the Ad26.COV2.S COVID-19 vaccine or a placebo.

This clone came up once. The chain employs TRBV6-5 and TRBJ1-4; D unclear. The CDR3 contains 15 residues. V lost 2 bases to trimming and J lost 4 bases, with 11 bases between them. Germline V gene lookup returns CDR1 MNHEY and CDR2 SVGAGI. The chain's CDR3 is CASSYLRRHNEKLFF. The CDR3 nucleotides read TGTGCCAGCAGTTACCTTAGACGGCATAATGAAAAACTGTTTTTT.

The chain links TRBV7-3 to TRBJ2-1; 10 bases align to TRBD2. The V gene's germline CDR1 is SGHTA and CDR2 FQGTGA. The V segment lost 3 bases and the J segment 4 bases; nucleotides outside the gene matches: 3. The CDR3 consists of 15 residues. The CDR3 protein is CASSFTSGEYNEQFF. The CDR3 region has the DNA TGTGCCAGCAGCTTTACTAGCGGGGAGTACAATGAGCAGTTCTTC.

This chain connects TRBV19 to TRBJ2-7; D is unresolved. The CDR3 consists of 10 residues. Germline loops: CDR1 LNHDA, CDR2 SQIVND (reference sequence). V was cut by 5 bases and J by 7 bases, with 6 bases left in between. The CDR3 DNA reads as TGTGCCAGTAGTGACCCGGAGCAGTACGTC. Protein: CASSDPEQYV.

Here the CDR3 DNA reads TGTGCCAGCAGCCCGGGACTAGCGGGGGACATAAACATTCAGTACTTC. This translates into CASSPGLAGDINIQYF. V is TRBV28 and J is TRBJ2-4; 14 bases agree with TRBD2. This CDR3 has 16 residues. Germline lookup yields CDR1 MDHEN and CDR2 SYDVKM. V lost 6 bases, J lost 6 bases, and 7 bases stayed unmatched. Based on the CDR3 plus reference TRBV28 and TRBJ2-4, the full variable domain is DVKVTQSSRYLVKRTGEKVFLECVQDMDHENMFWYRQDPGLGLRLIYFSYDVKMKEKGDIPEGYSVSREKKERFSLILESASTNQTSMYLCASSPGLAGDINIQYFGAGTRLSVL.

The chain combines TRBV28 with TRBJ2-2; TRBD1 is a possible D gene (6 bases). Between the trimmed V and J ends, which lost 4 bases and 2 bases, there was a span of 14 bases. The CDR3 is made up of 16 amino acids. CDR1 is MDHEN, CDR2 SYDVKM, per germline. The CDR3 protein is CASSWVQGVNTGELFF. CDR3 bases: TGTGCCAGCAGTTGGGTACAGGGTGTCAACACCGGGGAGCTGTTTTTT.

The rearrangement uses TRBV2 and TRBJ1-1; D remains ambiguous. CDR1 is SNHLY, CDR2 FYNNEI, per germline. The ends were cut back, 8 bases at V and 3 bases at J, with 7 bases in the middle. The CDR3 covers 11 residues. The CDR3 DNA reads TGTGCCAGCGGCGAATACACTGAAGCTTTCTTT. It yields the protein CASGEYTEAFF.

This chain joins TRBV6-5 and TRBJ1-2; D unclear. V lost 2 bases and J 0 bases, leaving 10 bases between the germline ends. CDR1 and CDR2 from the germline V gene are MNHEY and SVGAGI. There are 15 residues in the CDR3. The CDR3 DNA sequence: TGTGCCAGCAGTTACAGGGTTAAGGCTAACTATGGCTACACCTTC. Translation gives CASSYRVKANYGYTF.

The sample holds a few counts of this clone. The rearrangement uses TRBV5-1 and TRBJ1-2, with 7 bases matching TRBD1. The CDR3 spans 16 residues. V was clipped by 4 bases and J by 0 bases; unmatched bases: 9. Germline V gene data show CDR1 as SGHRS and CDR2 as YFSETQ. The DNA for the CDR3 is TGCGCCAGCAGCGAATTACAGGGGCCTTCTAACTATGGCTACACCTTC. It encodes CASSELQGPSNYGYTF.

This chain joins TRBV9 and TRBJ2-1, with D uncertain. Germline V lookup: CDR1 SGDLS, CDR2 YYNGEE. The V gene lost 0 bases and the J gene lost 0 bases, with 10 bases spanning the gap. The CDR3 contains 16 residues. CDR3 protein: CASSVGGSYSYNEQFF. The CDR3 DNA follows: TGTGCCAGCAGCGTAGGAGGTAGTTACTCCTACAATGAGCAGTTCTTC.